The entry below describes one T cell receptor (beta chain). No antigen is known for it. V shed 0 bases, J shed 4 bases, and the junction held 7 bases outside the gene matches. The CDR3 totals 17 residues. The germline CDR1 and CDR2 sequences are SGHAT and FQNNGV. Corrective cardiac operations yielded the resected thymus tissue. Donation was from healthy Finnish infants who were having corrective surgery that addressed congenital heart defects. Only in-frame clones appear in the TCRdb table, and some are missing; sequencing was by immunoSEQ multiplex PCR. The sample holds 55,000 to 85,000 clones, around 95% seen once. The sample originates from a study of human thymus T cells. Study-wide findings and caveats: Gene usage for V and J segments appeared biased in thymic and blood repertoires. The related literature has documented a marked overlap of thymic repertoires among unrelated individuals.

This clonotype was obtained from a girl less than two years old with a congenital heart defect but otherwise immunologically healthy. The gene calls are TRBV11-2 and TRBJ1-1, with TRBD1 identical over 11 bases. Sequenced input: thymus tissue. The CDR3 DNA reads TGTGCCAGCAGCTTAGAACATTTGGGACAGGGGGGCACTGAAGCTTTCTTT. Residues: CASSLEHLGQGGTEAFF.